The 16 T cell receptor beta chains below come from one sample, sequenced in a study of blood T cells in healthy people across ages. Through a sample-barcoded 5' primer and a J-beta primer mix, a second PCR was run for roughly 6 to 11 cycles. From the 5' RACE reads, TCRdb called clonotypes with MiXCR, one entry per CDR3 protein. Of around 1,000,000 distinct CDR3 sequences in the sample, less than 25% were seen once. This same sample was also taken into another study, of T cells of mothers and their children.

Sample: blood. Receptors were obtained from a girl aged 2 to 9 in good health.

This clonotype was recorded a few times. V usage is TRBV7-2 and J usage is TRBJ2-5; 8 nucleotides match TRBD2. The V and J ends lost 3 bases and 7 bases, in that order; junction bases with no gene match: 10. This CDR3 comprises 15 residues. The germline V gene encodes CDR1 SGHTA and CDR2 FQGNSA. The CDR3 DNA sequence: TGTGCCAGCAGCTTGCGCCGGGGGGGGCCAGGGACCCAGTACTTC. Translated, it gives CASSLRRGGPGTQYF.

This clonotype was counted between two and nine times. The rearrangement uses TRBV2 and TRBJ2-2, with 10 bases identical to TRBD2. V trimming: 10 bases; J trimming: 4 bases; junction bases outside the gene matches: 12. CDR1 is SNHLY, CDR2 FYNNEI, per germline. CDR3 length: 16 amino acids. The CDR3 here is CATYPNSGGLTGELFF. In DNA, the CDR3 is TGTGCCACTTACCCTAATAGCGGGGGGCTCACCGGGGAGCTGTTTTTT.

The CDR3 DNA follows: TGTGCCAGCAGTTTGCGGTCGGGGAGGGATGGCTACACCTTC. Translation: CASSLRSGRDGYTF. The chain carries TRBV28 and TRBJ1-2; no reliable D call. This CDR3 spans 14 amino acids. V dropped 3 bases and J dropped 6 bases, with 14 bases sitting between them. CDR1 MDHEN and CDR2 SYDVKM come from the germline V gene.

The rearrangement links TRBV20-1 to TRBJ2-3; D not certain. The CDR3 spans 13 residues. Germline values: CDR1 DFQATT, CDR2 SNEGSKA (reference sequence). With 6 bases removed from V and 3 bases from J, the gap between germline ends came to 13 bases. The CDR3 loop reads CSASEDPTDTQYF. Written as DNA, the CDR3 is TGCAGTGCGTCAGAGGACCCAACAGATACGCAGTATTTT.

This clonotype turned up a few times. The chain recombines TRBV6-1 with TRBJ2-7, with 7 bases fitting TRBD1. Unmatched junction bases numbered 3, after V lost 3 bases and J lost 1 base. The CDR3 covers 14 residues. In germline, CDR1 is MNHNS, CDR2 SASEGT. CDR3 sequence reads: CASSDLTGSYEQYF. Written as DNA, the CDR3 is TGTGCCAGCAGTGACCTGACAGGGTCCTACGAGCAGTACTTC.

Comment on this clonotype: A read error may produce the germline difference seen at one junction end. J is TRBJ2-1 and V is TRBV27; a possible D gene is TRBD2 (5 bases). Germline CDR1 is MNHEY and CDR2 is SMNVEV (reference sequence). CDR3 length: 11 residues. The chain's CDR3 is CASRRGAIEIF. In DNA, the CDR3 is TGTGCCAGCAGACGGGGAGCTATAGAGATCTTC.

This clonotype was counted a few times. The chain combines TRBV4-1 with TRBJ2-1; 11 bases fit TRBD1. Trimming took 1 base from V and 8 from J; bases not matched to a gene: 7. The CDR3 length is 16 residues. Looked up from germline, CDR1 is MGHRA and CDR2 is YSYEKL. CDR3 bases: TGCGCCAGCAGCCAAGGGCATGGGACAGGGGGTGATGAGCAGTTCTTC. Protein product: CASSQGHGTGGDEQFF.

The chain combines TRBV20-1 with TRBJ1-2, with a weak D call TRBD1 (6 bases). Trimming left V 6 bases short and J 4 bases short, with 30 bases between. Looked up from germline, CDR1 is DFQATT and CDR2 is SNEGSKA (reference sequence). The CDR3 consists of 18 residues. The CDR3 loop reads CSARRGGDRIPIFYGYTF. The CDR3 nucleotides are TGCAGTGCCCGGAGGGGGGGCGACAGGATCCCAATTTTCTATGGCTACACCTTC.

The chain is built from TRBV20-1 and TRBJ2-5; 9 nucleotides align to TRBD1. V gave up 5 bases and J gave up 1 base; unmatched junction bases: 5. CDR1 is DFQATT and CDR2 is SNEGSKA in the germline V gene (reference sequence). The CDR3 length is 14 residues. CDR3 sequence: CSAPGQGTQETQYF. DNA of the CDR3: TGCAGTGCTCCCGGACAGGGGACCCAAGAGACCCAGTACTTC.

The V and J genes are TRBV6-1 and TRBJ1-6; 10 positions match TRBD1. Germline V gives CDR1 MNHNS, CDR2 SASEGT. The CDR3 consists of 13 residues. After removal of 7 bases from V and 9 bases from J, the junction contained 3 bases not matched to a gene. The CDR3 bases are TGTGCCAGCATTGGGACAGGGGTTTCACCCCTCCACTTT. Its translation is CASIGTGVSPLHF.

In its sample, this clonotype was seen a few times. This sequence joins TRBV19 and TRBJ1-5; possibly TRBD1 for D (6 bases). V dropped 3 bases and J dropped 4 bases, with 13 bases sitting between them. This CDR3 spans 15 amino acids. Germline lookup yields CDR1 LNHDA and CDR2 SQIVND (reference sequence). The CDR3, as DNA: TGTGCCAGTAGTATTGGGCGACAGGAGAATCAGCCCCAGCATTTT. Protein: CASSIGRQENQPQHF.

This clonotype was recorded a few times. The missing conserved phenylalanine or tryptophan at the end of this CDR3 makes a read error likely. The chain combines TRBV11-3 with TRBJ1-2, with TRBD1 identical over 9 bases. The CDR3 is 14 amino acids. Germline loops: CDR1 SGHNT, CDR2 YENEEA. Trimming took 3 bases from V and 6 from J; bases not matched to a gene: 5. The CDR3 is CASSFMGQGNGYTL. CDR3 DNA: TGTGCCAGCAGCTTTATGGGACAGGGAAATGGCTACACCCTC.

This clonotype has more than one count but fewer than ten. This CDR3 reads CASGPGKVPYNNEQFF. CDR3 DNA sequence: TGTGCTAGTGGTCCAGGGAAAGTGCCGTATAACAATGAGCAGTTCTTC. The gene calls are TRBV12-5 and TRBJ2-1; a weak D match, TRBD1 (5 bases). Trimming cost V 5 bases and J 5 bases, with 19 bases left between them. Germline CDR1 and CDR2: LGHNT and FRNRAP. The length of the CDR3 is 16 residues.

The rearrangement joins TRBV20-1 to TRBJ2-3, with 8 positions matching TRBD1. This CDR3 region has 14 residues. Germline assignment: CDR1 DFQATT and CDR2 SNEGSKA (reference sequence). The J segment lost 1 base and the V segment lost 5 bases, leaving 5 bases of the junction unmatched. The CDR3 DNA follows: TGCAGTGCTTCACAGGGGGTGGGCACAGATACGCAGTATTTT. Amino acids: CSASQGVGTDTQYF.

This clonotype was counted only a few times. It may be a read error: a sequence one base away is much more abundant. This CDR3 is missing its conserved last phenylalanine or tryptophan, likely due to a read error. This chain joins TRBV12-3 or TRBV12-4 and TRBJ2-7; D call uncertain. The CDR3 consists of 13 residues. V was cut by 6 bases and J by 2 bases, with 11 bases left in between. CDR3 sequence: CASSYGSTYEQYL. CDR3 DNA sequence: TGTGCCAGCAGCTATGGGTCAACCTACGAGCAGTACCTC.

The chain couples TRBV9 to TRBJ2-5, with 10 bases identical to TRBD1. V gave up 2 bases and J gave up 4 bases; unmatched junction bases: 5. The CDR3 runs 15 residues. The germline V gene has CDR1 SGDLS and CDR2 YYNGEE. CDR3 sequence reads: CASSVPGTGVETQYF. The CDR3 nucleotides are TGTGCCAGCAGCGTGCCCGGGACAGGGGTAGAGACCCAGTACTTC.